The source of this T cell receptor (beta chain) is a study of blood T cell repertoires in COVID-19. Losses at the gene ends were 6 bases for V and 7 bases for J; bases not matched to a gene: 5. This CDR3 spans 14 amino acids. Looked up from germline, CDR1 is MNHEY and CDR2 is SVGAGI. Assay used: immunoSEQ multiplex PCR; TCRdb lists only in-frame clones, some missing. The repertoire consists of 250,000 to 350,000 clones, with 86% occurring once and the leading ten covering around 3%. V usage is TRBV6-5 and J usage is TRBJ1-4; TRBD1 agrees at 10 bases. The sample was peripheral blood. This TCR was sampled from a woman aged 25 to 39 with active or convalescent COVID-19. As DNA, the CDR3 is TGTGCCAGCAGCCGTGGACAGGGGGGTGAAAAACTGTTTTTT. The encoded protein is CASSRGQGGEKLFF.